These 31 T cell receptor beta chains share one sample of origin, sequenced in a study of cytomegalovirus exposure and HLA in healthy donors. Both 60 Vbeta primers and 13 Jbeta primers went into the PCR. The assay was immunoSEQ multiplex PCR, and TCRdb's table has in-frame clones only and misses some. The sample has some 130,000 clones, 65% to 80% seen once. Sequences were obtained from PBMCs. These receptors were obtained from a man aged 30 to 39 in good health and CMV-seronegative.

CDR3 nucleotides: TGTGCCAGCAGTTTCGGGAGCCCAACTTACAATGAGCAGTTCTTC. Translation: CASSFGSPTYNEQFF. V is TRBV6-5 and J is TRBJ2-1; TRBD2 might be the D (6 bases). Germline CDR1 MNHEY, CDR2 SVGAGI. Between the trimmed V and J ends, which lost 4 bases and 4 bases, there was a span of 14 bases. The CDR3 is 15 residues long.

This chain uses TRBV19 with TRBJ2-7; 8 bases match TRBD1. This CDR3 spans 15 amino acids. The J segment lost 2 bases and the V segment lost 2 bases, leaving 5 bases of the junction unmatched. Germline CDR1 and CDR2: LNHDA and SQIVND (reference sequence). This CDR3 reads CASSILGQEPYEQYF. The CDR3 coding sequence is TGTGCCAGTAGTATATTGGGACAGGAACCCTACGAGCAGTACTTC. Together with reference TRBV19 and TRBJ2-7, the CDR3 gives the full variable domain: DGGITQSPKYLFRKEGQNVTLSCEQNLNHDAMYWYRQDPGQGLRLIYYSQIVNDFQKGDIAEGYSVSREKKESFPLTVTSAQKNPTAFYLCASSILGQEPYEQYFGPGTRLTVT.

The chain links TRBV6-1 to TRBJ2-5; 9 nucleotides align to TRBD1. Germline CDR1 and CDR2: MNHNS and SASEGT. Trimming cost V 1 base and J 3 bases; bases outside gene matches: 6. The CDR3 length is 16 residues. CDR3 amino acids: CASSEVGTGSEETQYF. The CDR3 bases are TGTGCCAGCAGTGAAGTCGGGACAGGGAGTGAAGAGACCCAGTACTTC.

This chain links TRBV21-1 with TRBJ2-3; TRBD2, the table's D call, lacks a check against the DNA. TRBV21-1 is reported as a pseudogene. The CDR3 has 17 amino acids. The CDR3 region is CASSKGETSGGADTQYF. The CDR3 DNA follows: TGTGCCAGCAGCAAAGGTGAGACTAGCGGGGGGGCAGATACGCAGTATTTT.

V is TRBV14 and J is TRBJ1-6; D gene ambiguous. V was clipped by 3 bases and J by 4 bases, with 4 bases between them. This CDR3 contains 13 residues. Germline V gene lookup returns CDR1 SGHDN and CDR2 FVKESK. The CDR3 coding sequence is TGTGCCAGCAGCCACCGTTATAATTCACCCCTCCACTTT. Translation gives CASSHRYNSPLHF.

The chain recombines TRBV19 with TRBJ2-7, with TRBD1 as a possible D gene (5 bases). CDR1 is LNHDA, CDR2 SQIVND, per germline (reference sequence). This CDR3 spans 13 amino acids. V was trimmed by 3 bases and J by 6 bases, leaving 12 bases between them. CDR3 residues: CASSMGRVGEQYF. CDR3 nucleotides: TGTGCCAGTAGTATGGGCAGGGTCGGCGAGCAGTACTTC.

V is TRBV10-1 and J is TRBJ2-2; 7 bases line up with TRBD1. Germline V gene sequence: CDR1 WNHNN, CDR2 SYGVQD (reference sequence). The CDR3 loop spans 14 amino acids. V lost 10 bases, J lost 0 bases, and 5 bases stayed unmatched. The CDR3 region has the DNA TGCGCCACTTCGGGACAGCCGAACACCGGGGAGCTGTTTTTT. It specifies CATSGQPNTGELFF.

This chain uses TRBV7-9 with TRBJ2-1, with 12 bases identical to TRBD2. V shed 5 bases and J 9 bases; nucleotides not matched to a gene: 8. Germline V lookup: CDR1 SEHNR, CDR2 FQNEAQ (reference sequence). This CDR3 contains 15 residues. For the CDR3, the DNA is TGTGCCAGCAGCCTGTCTAGCGGGGGGGACGGTGAGCAGTTCTTC. It is translated as CASSLSSGGDGEQFF.

The CDR3 bases are TGTGCCAGTAGTAGGTTGGGGCCCTCGAGCTCCTACGAGCAGTACTTC. Amino acid sequence: CASSRLGPSSSYEQYF. The chain recombines TRBV19 with TRBJ2-7; possibly TRBD1 for D (5 bases). The germline CDR1 and CDR2 sequences are LNHDA and SQIVND (reference sequence). Trimming left V 4 bases short and J 0 bases short, with 16 bases between. The CDR3 loop spans 16 amino acids.

V usage is TRBV30 and J usage is TRBJ1-1; 9 nucleotides line up with TRBD1. The CDR3 loop spans 15 amino acids. The V and J ends lost 3 bases and 11 bases, in that order; junction bases with no gene match: 16. CDR1 and CDR2 (germline): GTSNPN, SVGIG (reference sequence). The CDR3 nucleotides are TGTGCCTGGAGAGCGTGGACAGGGGACTTAAGTGAGGCTTTCTTT. Its protein is CAWRAWTGDLSEAFF.

This rearrangement joins TRBV6-6 to TRBJ2-3; 12 bases fit TRBD2. Germline-derived CDR1 and CDR2 are MNHNY and SVGAGI (reference sequence). V gave up 6 bases and J gave up 5 bases; unmatched junction bases: 6. This CDR3 is 15 amino acids long. CDR3 bases: TGTGCCAGCAGCCGACTAGCGGGAGTAATAGATACGCAGTATTTT. Amino acids: CASSRLAGVIDTQYF.

The J gene is TRBJ1-1, the V gene TRBV11-3; D is possibly TRBD1 (5 bases). V lost 5 bases to trimming and J lost 2 bases, with 21 bases between them. This CDR3 contains 17 residues. Germline V lookup: CDR1 SGHNT, CDR2 YENEEA. The DNA for the CDR3 is TGTGCCAGCAGCCCAGGATTGCTGCGCGGGGGTAACACTGAAGCTTTCTTT. Translated, it gives CASSPGLLRGGNTEAFF.

Remarks on this clone: This same CDR3 is encoded by further DNA sequences in the sample. This sequence joins TRBV28 and TRBJ2-7; the match to TRBD1 covers 8 bases. The CDR3 runs 14 residues. Germline V lookup: CDR1 MDHEN, CDR2 SYDVKM. The trim removed 3 bases at V and 2 bases at J, leaving 3 bases unmatched. The DNA for the CDR3 is TGTGCCAGCAGTTTCAGGGGGCCTCCCTACGAGCAGTACTTC. It is translated as CASSFRGPPYEQYF.

This sequence joins TRBV30 and TRBJ1-1; maybe TRBD1 (5 bases). The CDR3 totals 12 residues. The V gene's germline CDR1 is GTSNPN and CDR2 SVGIG (reference sequence). V lost 5 bases and J 6 bases, leaving 13 bases between the germline ends. The CDR3 DNA sequence: TGTGCCTGGGAACGGGCGGGACCTGAAGCTTTCTTT. Translated: CAWERAGPEAFF.

V and J are TRBV5-1 and TRBJ2-7, with TRBD2 matching 13 bases. The V gene's germline CDR1 is SGHRS and CDR2 YFSETQ. The CDR3 runs to 15 residues. The ends lost 3 bases at V and 3 bases at J; junction bases unmatched: 3. The CDR3 DNA reads as TGCGCCAGCAGCTCCAGACTAGCGGGGGGCTACGAGCAGTACTTC. It encodes CASSSRLAGGYEQYF.

This chain uses TRBV7-3 with TRBJ1-1, with D unresolved. The V and J ends lost 1 base and 1 base respectively, with 7 bases between them. CDR1 SGHTA and CDR2 FQGTGA come from the germline V gene. The length of the CDR3 is 14 residues. The DNA of the CDR3 is TGTGCCAGCAGCTTAAGCCCAGGGAACACTGAAGCTTTCTTT. As protein: CASSLSPGNTEAFF.

The rearrangement links TRBV10-3 to TRBJ2-3, with TRBD2 matching 8 bases. CDR3 length: 19 amino acids. Germline V gives CDR1 ENHRY, CDR2 SYGVKD. The ends lost 0 bases at V and 0 bases at J; junction bases unmatched: 11. The CDR3 loop is CAISESSSGPGPSTDTQYF. CDR3 DNA sequence: TGTGCCATCAGTGAGTCGTCTAGCGGGCCAGGCCCTAGCACAGATACGCAGTATTTT.

The CDR3 loop is CASSLALAASWEQYF. The CDR3 region has the DNA TGTGCCAGCAGCTTAGCACTAGCGGCTTCCTGGGAGCAGTACTTC. The genes are TRBV7-2 and TRBJ2-7; TRBD2 agrees at 8 bases. The CDR3 spans 15 residues. V trimming: 0 bases; J trimming: 7 bases; junction bases outside the gene matches: 8. Germline values: CDR1 SGHTA, CDR2 FQGNSA.

There are many counts of this clone. V and J are TRBV28 and TRBJ2-7, with 11 bases identical to TRBD2. V was pared by 6 bases and J by 5 bases, with 12 bases of the junction left unmatched. There are 16 residues in the CDR3. CDR1 and CDR2 from the germline V gene are MDHEN and SYDVKM. In nucleotides, the CDR3 is TGTGCCAGCAGCTCCGCTTGGACTAGCGGGTTTAACGAGCAGTACTTC. This codes for CASSSAWTSGFNEQYF.

This clone was counted only a few times. The chain carries TRBV10-3 and TRBJ2-1, with D maybe TRBD2 (6 bases). V was cut by 5 bases and J by 1 base, with 21 bases left in between. The CDR3 loop spans 18 amino acids. Germline lookup yields CDR1 ENHRY and CDR2 SYGVKD. The CDR3 sequence is CAISPSVGRDLSYNEQFF. In nucleotides, the CDR3 is TGTGCCATCAGTCCCTCGGTCGGGCGGGACCTATCCTACAATGAGCAGTTCTTC.

This clone came up once. The rearrangement joins TRBV9 to TRBJ2-1; 13 bases align to TRBD2. The trim removed 0 bases at V and 6 bases at J, leaving 6 bases unmatched. Germline V gene data show CDR1 as SGDLS and CDR2 as YYNGEE. The CDR3 length is 17 residues. The CDR3 loop reads CASSVAGTSGKANEQFF. CDR3 DNA sequence: TGTGCCAGCAGCGTAGCCGGGACTAGCGGGAAAGCCAATGAGCAGTTCTTC.

The J gene is TRBJ1-1, the V gene TRBV5-8; D ambiguous. Trimming stripped 4 bases from V and 0 bases from J, with 7 bases between. Germline values: CDR1 SGHTS, CDR2 YDEGEE. This CDR3 has 13 amino acids. The CDR3 is CASSRRLNTEAFF. Here the CDR3 DNA reads TGTGCCAGCAGCCGGAGGTTGAACACTGAAGCTTTCTTT.

DNA for the CDR3: TGTGCCATGGACAGGGCATGGGGAAACACCGGGGAGCTGTTTTTT. Amino acid sequence: CAMDRAWGNTGELFF. J is TRBJ2-2 and V is TRBV2; the match to TRBD1 covers 8 bases. Germline CDR1 reads SNHLY; CDR2 reads FYNNEI. V lost 10 bases to trimming and J lost 2 bases; unmatched junction nucleotides: 9. CDR3 length equals 15 residues.

This clone was recorded once. The rearrangement uses TRBV5-4 and TRBJ2-6; TRBD1 matches at 8 bases. CDR3 length equals 19 residues. In germline, CDR1 is SGHNT, CDR2 YYREEE (reference sequence). The V gene end was trimmed by 4 bases and the J gene end by 0 bases; junction bases not matched to a gene: 12. The CDR3 DNA reads TGTGCCAGCAGCCCAGGGACAGGCCTCCCGAGCTCTGGGGCCAACGTCCTGACTTTC. Protein product: CASSPGTGLPSSGANVLTF. The complete variable domain, with remaining parts taken from reference TRBV5-4 and TRBJ2-6, reads ETGVTQSPTHLIKTRGQQVTLRCSSQSGHNTVSWYQQALGQGPQFIFQYYREEENGRGNFPPRFSGLQFPNYSSELNVNALELDDSALYLCASSPGTGLPSSGANVLTFGAGSRLTVL.

This clone was found a few times. V is TRBV9 and J is TRBJ2-1; TRBD2 aligns across 8 bases. V gave up 4 bases and J gave up 4 bases; unmatched junction bases: 4. From germline, CDR1 is SGDLS and CDR2 YYNGEE. The CDR3 covers 14 residues. CDR3 residues: CASSSGGGYNEQFF. The DNA of the CDR3 is TGTGCCAGCAGCAGCGGGGGTGGATACAATGAGCAGTTCTTC.

J is TRBJ1-2 and V is TRBV6-6; the D gene is possibly TRBD1 (5 bases). The CDR3 has 13 residues. V lost 4 bases and J lost 2, with 8 bases in between. Germline V gene sequence: CDR1 MNHNY, CDR2 SVGAGI (reference sequence). The CDR3: CASSSTVNYGYTF. CDR3 in DNA: TGTGCCAGCAGTTCGACAGTCAACTATGGCTACACCTTC.

The CDR3 loop reads CASSLPRVSLALNTEAFF. The CDR3 DNA follows: TGTGCCAGCAGTTTGCCTCGGGTCTCACTAGCCCTGAACACTGAAGCTTTCTTT. The chain recombines TRBV28 with TRBJ1-1; no definite D call. Trimming left V 3 bases short and J 0 bases short, with 20 bases between. Per germline, CDR1 MDHEN and CDR2 SYDVKM. This CDR3 comprises 18 residues.

The chain couples TRBV7-2 to TRBJ1-3, with D perhaps matching TRBD1 (6 bases). Germline CDR1 SGHTA, CDR2 FQGNSA. V was clipped by 7 bases and J by 3 bases, with 16 bases between them. The CDR3 length is 15 residues. The CDR3 nucleotides are TGTGCCAGCAACCAGTGGGGGGGCCTTGGAAACACCATATATTTT. It encodes CASNQWGGLGNTIYF. The full variable domain, with the rest looked up from reference TRBV7-2 and TRBJ1-3, is GAGVSQSPSNKVTEKGKDVELRCDPISGHTALYWYRQSLGQGLEFLIYFQGNSAPDKSGLPSDRFSAERTGGSVSTLTIQRTQQEDSAVYLCASNQWGGLGNTIYFGEGSWLTVV.

The V call is TRBV11-2, the J call TRBJ2-5; TRBD1 might be the D (5 bases). Germline loops: CDR1 SGHAT, CDR2 FQNNGV. This CDR3 region has 17 residues. V lost 2 bases, J lost 4 bases, and 20 bases lay in between. The CDR3 protein is CASSLTDRTTRAETQYF. CDR3 nucleotides: TGTGCCAGCAGCTTAACAGATCGGACAACACGCGCAGAGACCCAGTACTTC.

V gene TRBV5-5 combines with J gene TRBJ2-2, with TRBD1 matching over 8 bases. This CDR3 spans 18 amino acids. Unmatched junction bases numbered 17, after V lost 1 base and J lost 9 bases. CDR1 and CDR2 from the germline V gene are SGHKS and YYEKEE (reference sequence). The CDR3 loop reads CASSLSGTGGNWRRELFF. CDR3 coding DNA: TGTGCCAGCAGCTTGAGTGGGACAGGAGGGAATTGGCGAAGGGAGCTGTTTTTT.

This clone was seen a handful of times. This chain links TRBV19 with TRBJ1-2; no reliable D call. The CDR3 is 14 residues long. Germline V gene lookup returns CDR1 LNHDA and CDR2 SQIVND (reference sequence). V lost 4 bases to trimming and J lost 6 bases, with 15 bases between them. CDR3 in amino acids: CASSTARSQNGYTF. In nucleotides, the CDR3 is TGTGCCAGTAGTACCGCACGTTCACAGAATGGCTACACCTTC.